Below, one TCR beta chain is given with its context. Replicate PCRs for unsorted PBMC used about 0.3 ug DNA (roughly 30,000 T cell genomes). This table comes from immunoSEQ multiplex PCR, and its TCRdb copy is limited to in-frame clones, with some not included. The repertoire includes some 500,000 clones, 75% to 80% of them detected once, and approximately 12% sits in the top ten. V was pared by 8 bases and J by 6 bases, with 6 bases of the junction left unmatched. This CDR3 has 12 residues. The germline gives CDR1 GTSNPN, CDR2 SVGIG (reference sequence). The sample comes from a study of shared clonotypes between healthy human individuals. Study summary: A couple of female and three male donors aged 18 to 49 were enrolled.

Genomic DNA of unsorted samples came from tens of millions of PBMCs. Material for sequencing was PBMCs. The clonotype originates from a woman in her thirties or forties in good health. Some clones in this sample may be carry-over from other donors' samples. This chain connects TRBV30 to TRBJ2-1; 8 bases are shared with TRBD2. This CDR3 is CAQSGRINEQFF. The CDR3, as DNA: TGTGCCCAAAGCGGGAGAATCAATGAGCAGTTCTTC.